The rows below give T cell receptor beta chains drawn from one sample of a study of long-term antiretroviral therapy in people with HIV. Only in-frame clones appear in the TCRdb table, and some are missing; sequencing was by immunoSEQ multiplex PCR. The table lists 20,000 to 25,000 clones, 84% of them singletons. Sequenced material: unsorted PBMCs, taken 0.1 years before starting antiretroviral therapy. The receptors shown here come from a man aged 18 to 29 with HIV. The CDR3 runs from the conserved cysteine through the conserved F or W. Each record gives: clone size, J gene, V gene, D gene, CDR3 DNA, CDR3 protein. A D gene is named only where the DNA matches it firmly. Some rows mark clone size as missing; the rest say once, few, many or name a class of expanded clone.

clone_size: .; j_call: TRBJ2-1; v_call: TRBV15; d_call: .; cdr3_nt: TGTGCCACCAGCAGAGATGGACATACCAATGAGCAGTTCTTC; cdr3_aa: CATSRDGHTNEQFF
clone_size: .; j_call: TRBJ2-5; v_call: TRBV12-5; d_call: .; cdr3_nt: TGTGCTAGTGGTTTGGGACATAGTGGGAAAGAGACCCAGTACTTC; cdr3_aa: CASGLGHSGKETQYF
clone_size: .; j_call: TRBJ2-7; v_call: TRBV7-2; d_call: .; cdr3_nt: TGTGCCAGCAGCTTAGCCCGGACTTCCTCCTACGAGCAGTACTTC; cdr3_aa: CASSLARTSSYEQYF
clone_size: .; j_call: TRBJ1-4; v_call: TRBV15; d_call: .; cdr3_nt: TGTGCCACCAGCAGAGAGCCACCCTTAAGACAGAACCCAACTAATGAAAAACTGTTTTTT; cdr3_aa: CATSREPPLRQNPTNEKLFF
clone_size: .; j_call: TRBJ2-3; v_call: TRBV5-1; d_call: TRBD2; cdr3_nt: TGCGCCAGCGCTTATTCTAGCGGGAGCACAGATACGCAGTATTTT; cdr3_aa: CASAYSSGSTDTQYF
clone_size: .; j_call: TRBJ2-1; v_call: TRBV7-2; d_call: TRBD2; cdr3_nt: TGTGCCAGCAGCTTACAGCGGGGGGGCATCAATGAGCAGTTCTTC; cdr3_aa: CASSLQRGGINEQFF
clone_size: .; j_call: TRBJ2-1; v_call: TRBV5-1; d_call: .; cdr3_nt: TGCGCCAGCAGCCCTTCTGTAGGGAAGAATGAGCAGTTCTTC; cdr3_aa: CASSPSVGKNEQFF
clone_size: .; j_call: TRBJ2-3; v_call: TRBV10-3; d_call: TRBD2; cdr3_nt: TGTGCCATCAGTGAGATGGGCGGGAGTATCACAGATACGCAGTATTTT; cdr3_aa: CAISEMGGSITDTQYF
clone_size: .; j_call: TRBJ2-1; v_call: TRBV27; d_call: .; cdr3_nt: TGTGCCAGCAGAACCCAGAGCTCCTACAATGAGCAGTTCTTC; cdr3_aa: CASRTQSSYNEQFF
clone_size: .; j_call: TRBJ1-1; v_call: TRBV27; d_call: TRBD1; cdr3_nt: TGTGCCAGCAGTTTAGTCGGGGGGACAGGGAGGTTTGGCACTGAAGCTTTCTTT; cdr3_aa: CASSLVGGTGRFGTEAFF
clone_size: .; j_call: TRBJ2-7; v_call: TRBV6-5; d_call: .; cdr3_nt: TGTGCCAGCAGTTACTCTCCAGAATACGAGCAGTACTTC; cdr3_aa: CASSYSPEYEQYF
clone_size: .; j_call: TRBJ2-4; v_call: TRBV2; d_call: .; cdr3_nt: TGTGCCAGCAGTGAAGGGGGGACAGCCAAAAACATTCAGTACTTC; cdr3_aa: CASSEGGTAKNIQYF
clone_size: .; j_call: TRBJ2-3; v_call: TRBV9; d_call: TRBD1; cdr3_nt: TGTGCCAGCAGCAAGACAGGGGCGGTGGCAGATACGCAGTATTTT; cdr3_aa: CASSKTGAVADTQYF
clone_size: .; j_call: TRBJ2-7; v_call: TRBV7-9; d_call: .; cdr3_nt: TGTGCCAGCAGCCAGACGACCGGGTCCCTCCGGCACGAGCAGTACTTC; cdr3_aa: CASSQTTGSLRHEQYF
clone_size: few; j_call: TRBJ2-7; v_call: TRBV9; d_call: TRBD1; cdr3_nt: TGTGCCAGCAGCGTAGGACAGGGTGGCGAGCAGTACTTC; cdr3_aa: CASSVGQGGEQYF
clone_size: once; j_call: TRBJ2-7; v_call: TRBV15; d_call: .; cdr3_nt: TGTGCCACCTCTCATCCGGGACAAGCCTACGAGCAGTACTTC; cdr3_aa: CATSHPGQAYEQYF
clone_size: .; j_call: TRBJ1-1; v_call: TRBV6-5; d_call: .; cdr3_nt: TGTGCCAGCAGGATAGGGGGGCGAAGGGAAGCTTTCTTT; cdr3_aa: CASRIGGRREAFF
clone_size: .; j_call: TRBJ1-6; v_call: TRBV2; d_call: .; cdr3_nt: TGTGCCAGCACCAGGGTGAGCTCCTATAATTCACCCCTCCACTTT; cdr3_aa: CASTRVSSYNSPLHF